What follows are 24 T cell receptor beta chains derived from one specimen sequenced in a study of Tregs in tolerant kidney transplant recipients. Profiled with immunoSEQ multiplex PCR; TCRdb holds only in-frame clones, not every one. Of about 240,000 clones in the sample, roughly 84% are singletons; the top ten hold over 0.5%. The sequenced sample consisted of CD4+ T cells from blood. Source of these receptors: a human donor in good health.

The V and J genes are TRBV25-1 and TRBJ2-7, with 8 bases aligning to TRBD2. The CDR3 covers 15 residues. V gave up 5 bases and J gave up 2 bases; unmatched junction bases: 8. Germline values: CDR1 MGHDK, CDR2 SYGVNS. The DNA of the CDR3 is TGTGCCAGCAGTTCCCCGGGACTAGGAACCTACGAGCAGTACTTC. This codes for CASSSPGLGTYEQYF.

The chain links TRBV6-5 to TRBJ2-1; D unresolved. V was pared by 0 bases and J by 8 bases, with 11 bases between. This CDR3 is 14 amino acids long. The germline V gene encodes CDR1 MNHEY and CDR2 SVGAGI. The CDR3 region has the DNA TGTGCCAGCAGTTACTCGGTCCGTTCCGATGAGCAGTTCTTC. Its translation: CASSYSVRSDEQFF.

V gene TRBV7-8 combines with J gene TRBJ2-2; 7 bases agree with TRBD2. Per germline, CDR1 SGHVS and CDR2 FQNEAQ. The CDR3 totals 17 residues. The trim removed 5 bases at V and 2 bases at J, leaving 11 bases unmatched. The CDR3 sequence: CASSPRGSSGNTGELFF. Written as DNA, the CDR3 is TGTGCCAGCAGCCCCCGGGGGTCTAGCGGAAACACCGGGGAGCTGTTTTTT.

CDR3 sequence: CAWSEGAVSNQPQHF. The CDR3 region has the DNA TGTGCCTGGAGCGAGGGGGCAGTGAGCAATCAGCCCCAGCATTTT. This sequence joins TRBV30 and TRBJ1-5; 7 nucleotides match TRBD1. In germline, CDR1 is GTSNPN, CDR2 SVGIG (reference sequence). The CDR3 is 15 residues long. V lost 3 bases to trimming and J lost 1 base; unmatched junction nucleotides: 6.

This sequence joins TRBV7-8 and TRBJ1-6, with D tentatively TRBD1 (6 bases). CDR1 SGHVS and CDR2 FQNEAQ come from the germline V gene. The CDR3 runs 15 residues. Trimming removed 5 bases at V and 7 bases at J, with 15 bases between. The CDR3 sequence is CASSPQGSRNSPLHF. The CDR3 nucleotides are TGTGCCAGCAGCCCCCAGGGGAGTAGGAATTCACCCCTCCACTTT.

The rearrangement links TRBV14 to TRBJ2-7; D possibly uses TRBD1 or TRBD2 (5 bases each). This CDR3 region has 17 residues. The V and J ends lost 2 bases and 3 bases respectively, with 20 bases between them. CDR1 and CDR2 (germline): SGHDN, FVKESK. CDR3 sequence reads: CASSQSGTWGNYYEQYF. The CDR3 nucleotides read TGTGCCAGCAGCCAATCCGGGACGTGGGGGAACTACTACGAGCAGTACTTC.

This clone was counted a single time. Other nucleotide sequences in the sample specify the same CDR3. The J gene is TRBJ2-6, the V gene TRBV18; D might be TRBD2 (5 bases). The CDR3 is 15 amino acids. The germline V gene has CDR1 KGHSH and CDR2 LQKENI. V lost 3 bases to trimming and J lost 0 bases, with 6 bases between them. The DNA of the CDR3 is TGTGCCAGCTCACCGGGGAGCTCTGGGGCCAACGTCCTGACTTTC. Its translation: CASSPGSSGANVLTF. The whole variable domain, remainder taken from reference TRBV18 and TRBJ2-6, is NAGVMQNPRHLVRRRGQEARLRCSPMKGHSHVYWYRQLPEEGLKFMVYLQKENIIDESGMPKERFSAEFPKEGPSILRIQQVVRGDSAAYFCASSPGSSGANVLTFGAGSRLTVL.

In this sample, this clone turned up a few times. Written as DNA, the CDR3 is TGCAGTGCCGCCTCGGCTAAGACCCAGTACTTC. Translating it yields CSAASAKTQYF. The chain links TRBV20-1 to TRBJ2-5; no clear D gene. V lost 6 bases to trimming and J lost 6 bases, with 11 bases between them. Germline V gives CDR1 DFQATT, CDR2 SNEGSKA (reference sequence). This CDR3 has 11 amino acids.

This chain joins TRBV9 and TRBJ2-3; the D gene is possibly TRBD2 (6 bases). Germline CDR1 and CDR2: SGDLS and YYNGEE. This CDR3 contains 15 residues. Trimming took off 3 bases at V and 9 bases at J, with 20 bases between the two ends. The CDR3 loop is CASSARDSPTPTQYF. In DNA, the CDR3 is TGTGCCAGCAGCGCCCGGGACTCCCCCACCCCCACGCAGTATTTT.

This rearrangement joins TRBV30 to TRBJ1-6, with D possibly matching TRBD1 (6 bases). V lost 3 bases, J lost 9 bases, and 9 bases lay in between. Germline CDR1 reads GTSNPN; CDR2 reads SVGIG (reference sequence). The CDR3 sequence is 12 residues long. The CDR3 reads CAWRQGGSPLHF. CDR3 DNA: TGTGCCTGGAGACAGGGCGGTTCACCCCTCCACTTT.

V usage is TRBV7-6 and J usage is TRBJ2-2; no firm D call. The CDR3 is made up of 12 amino acids. With 4 bases removed from V and 4 bases from J, the gap between germline ends came to 4 bases. CDR1 and CDR2 (germline): SGHVS, FNYEAQ. The DNA of the CDR3 is TGTGCCAGCAGCTCACGCACCGGGGAGCTGTTTTTT. It encodes CASSSRTGELFF.

This clone came up once. The chain carries TRBV5-4 and TRBJ1-1, with D perhaps matching TRBD1 (6 bases). Germline lookup yields CDR1 SGHNT and CDR2 YYREEE (reference sequence). The CDR3 extends over 15 amino acids. The V gene lost 4 bases and the J gene lost 0 bases, with 13 bases spanning the gap. The CDR3 nucleotides are TGTGCCAGCAGCCTTGGGGGGCCTATGAACACTGAAGCTTTCTTT. This codes for CASSLGGPMNTEAFF.

On this clone itself: Other DNA sequences in this specimen translate into the identical CDR3. V is TRBV5-4 and J is TRBJ2-5; 8 bases line up with TRBD1. Germline CDR1 reads SGHNT; CDR2 reads YYREEE (reference sequence). Losses at the gene ends were 4 bases for V and 2 bases for J; bases not matched to a gene: 13. The CDR3 extends over 17 amino acids. The CDR3: CASSPGQGVEGQETQYF. The CDR3 nucleotides read TGTGCCAGCAGCCCCGGACAGGGAGTTGAGGGACAAGAGACCCAGTACTTC.

The chain links TRBV30 to TRBJ2-1; 9 bases fit TRBD2. V lost 1 base, J lost 9 bases, and 7 bases stayed unmatched. The CDR3 is 14 residues long. In germline, CDR1 is GTSNPN, CDR2 SVGIG (reference sequence). CDR3 amino acids: CAWSGGLAGLEQFF. The CDR3 DNA sequence: TGTGCCTGGAGTGGTGGGCTAGCGGGGCTTGAGCAGTTCTTC.

The chain is built from TRBV5-4 and TRBJ2-7; D gene uncertain. The CDR3 has 17 amino acids. The ends were cut back, 2 bases at V and 5 bases at J, with 23 bases in the middle. CDR1 SGHNT and CDR2 YYREEE come from the germline V gene (reference sequence). The CDR3 protein is CASSFINSAIFEDEQYF. CDR3 DNA: TGTGCCAGCAGCTTTATCAATTCGGCCATCTTTGAGGACGAGCAGTACTTC.

This clone was found once. V and J are TRBV2 and TRBJ2-3, with 13 nucleotides matching TRBD2. The CDR3 is made up of 15 amino acids. Germline V CDR1 and CDR2: SNHLY, FYNNEI. V was clipped by 8 bases and J by 4 bases; unmatched bases: 6. The CDR3 here is CASSGLAGTADTQYF. The CDR3 region has the DNA TGTGCCAGCTCGGGACTAGCGGGAACGGCAGATACGCAGTATTTT. Looking up the rest from reference TRBV2 and TRBJ2-3 gives the full variable domain: EPEVTQTPSHQVTQMGQEVILRCVPISNHLYFYWYRQILGQKVEFLVSFYNNEISEKSEIFDDQFSVERPDGSNFTLKIRSTKLEDSAMYFCASSGLAGTADTQYFGPGTRLTVL.

This chain links TRBV10-3 with TRBJ1-5, with TRBD1 matching over 7 bases. Germline V gene data show CDR1 as ENHRY and CDR2 as SYGVKD. The CDR3 loop spans 13 amino acids. V was clipped by 4 bases and J by 5 bases; unmatched bases: 2. CDR3 region: CAISAGGDQPQHF. The CDR3 nucleotides are TGTGCCATCAGTGCAGGGGGGGATCAGCCCCAGCATTTT.

J is TRBJ1-3 and V is TRBV11-1; the D is unclear. V dropped 3 bases and J dropped 0 bases, with 6 bases sitting between them. Germline CDR1 and CDR2: SGHAT and FQDESV (reference sequence). This CDR3 comprises 14 residues. This chain's CDR3 is CASSLRTSGNTIYF. CDR3 coding DNA: TGTGCCAGCAGCTTGCGGACCTCTGGAAACACCATATATTTT.

The V gene is TRBV5-1, the J gene TRBJ1-2, with 12 bases aligning to TRBD1. The CDR3 loop spans 16 amino acids. V trimming: 2 bases; J trimming: 7 bases; junction bases outside the gene matches: 9. Germline V gene lookup returns CDR1 SGHRS and CDR2 YFSETQ. The CDR3 region has the DNA TGCGCCAGCAGCTTCGCCGGGACAGGGGGCTCGGGTGGCTACACCTTC. Translated: CASSFAGTGGSGGYTF.

This clone was counted once. At one of its ends the junction is not consistent with the germline gene, which may arise from a read error. This rearrangement joins TRBV7-3 to TRBJ1-2; the D gene is possibly TRBD1 (5 bases). There are 13 residues in the CDR3. CDR1 and CDR2 (germline): SGHTA, FQGTGA. CDR3 sequence reads: CASSPAPPSGPFF. The CDR3 DNA sequence: TGTGCCAGCAGCCCCGCTCCTCCTTCGGGACCTTTCTTC.

This chain uses TRBV15 with TRBJ1-4; D remains unclear. Trimming cost V 5 bases and J 3 bases, with 13 bases left between them. The CDR3 extends over 15 amino acids. Germline CDR1 LNHNV, CDR2 YYDKDF (reference sequence). The CDR3 loop is CATSVTTGSNEKLFF. The CDR3, as DNA: TGTGCCACCAGCGTAACAACGGGGTCTAATGAAAAACTGTTTTTT. Together with reference TRBV15 and TRBJ1-4, the CDR3 gives the full variable domain: DAMVIQNPRYQVTQFGKPVTLSCSQTLNHNVMYWYQQKSSQAPKLLFHYYDKDFNNEADTPDNFQSRRPNTSFCFLDIRSPGLGDTAMYLCATSVTTGSNEKLFFGSGTQLSVL.

The rearrangement uses TRBV6-5 and TRBJ1-3; D not certain. CDR3 length: 14 residues. Trimming removed 2 bases from V and 1 base from J, with 6 bases in between. CDR1 MNHEY and CDR2 SVGAGI come from the germline V gene. The CDR3 is CASSYRQSGNTIYF. The CDR3 DNA reads TGTGCCAGCAGTTACCGGCAGTCTGGAAACACCATATATTTT.

The V gene is TRBV5-6, the J gene TRBJ1-5; TRBD1 aligns across 11 bases. V lost 4 bases to trimming and J lost 7 bases; unmatched junction nucleotides: 1. Germline values: CDR1 SGHDT, CDR2 YYEEEE. The CDR3 length is 13 residues. The CDR3 sequence: CASSRTGGQPQHF. The CDR3 DNA is TGTGCCAGCAGCAGGACAGGGGGCCAGCCCCAGCATTTT.

The gene calls are TRBV6-5 and TRBJ2-4, with 9 bases fitting TRBD1. Germline assignment: CDR1 MNHEY and CDR2 SVGAGI. This CDR3 has 14 amino acids. V lost 6 bases to trimming and J lost 5 bases; unmatched junction nucleotides: 5. CDR3 nucleotides: TGTGCCAGCAGCTTACAGGGGGCCGAAAACATTCAGTACTTC. Translating gives CASSLQGAENIQYF.